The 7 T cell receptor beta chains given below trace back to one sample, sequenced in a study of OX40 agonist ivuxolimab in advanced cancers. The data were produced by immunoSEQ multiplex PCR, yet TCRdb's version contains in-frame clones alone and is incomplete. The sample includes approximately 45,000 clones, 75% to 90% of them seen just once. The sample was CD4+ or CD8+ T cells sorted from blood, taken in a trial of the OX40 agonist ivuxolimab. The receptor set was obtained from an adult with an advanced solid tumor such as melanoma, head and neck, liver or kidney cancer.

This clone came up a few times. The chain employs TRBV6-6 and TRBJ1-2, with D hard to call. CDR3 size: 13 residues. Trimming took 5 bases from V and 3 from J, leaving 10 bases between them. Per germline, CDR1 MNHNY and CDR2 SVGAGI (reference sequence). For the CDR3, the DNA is TGTGCCAGCAGTACCTCGAGTGACTATGGCTACACCTTC. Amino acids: CASSTSSDYGYTF.

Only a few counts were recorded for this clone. Here the CDR3 DNA reads TGTGCCAGCAGTTACTTGGGAGGGTATGGCTACACCTTC. It encodes CASSYLGGYGYTF. The chain links TRBV6-5 to TRBJ1-2, with unresolved D. In germline, CDR1 is MNHEY, CDR2 SVGAGI. This CDR3 has 13 amino acids. V lost 1 base and J 5 bases, leaving 8 bases between the germline ends.

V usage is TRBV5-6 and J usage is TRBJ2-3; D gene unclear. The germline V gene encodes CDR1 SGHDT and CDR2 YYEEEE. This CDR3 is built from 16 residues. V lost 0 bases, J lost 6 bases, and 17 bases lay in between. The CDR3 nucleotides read TGTGCCAGCAGCTTGGTTTCGTATACTCGGGCGGATACGCAGTATTTT. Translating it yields CASSLVSYTRADTQYF. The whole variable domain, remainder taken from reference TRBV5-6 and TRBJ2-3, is DAGVTQSPTHLIKTRGQQVTLRCSPKSGHDTVSWYQQALGQGPQFIFQYYEEEERQRGNFPDRFSGHQFPNYSSELNVNALLLGDSALYLCASSLVSYTRADTQYFGPGTRLTVL.

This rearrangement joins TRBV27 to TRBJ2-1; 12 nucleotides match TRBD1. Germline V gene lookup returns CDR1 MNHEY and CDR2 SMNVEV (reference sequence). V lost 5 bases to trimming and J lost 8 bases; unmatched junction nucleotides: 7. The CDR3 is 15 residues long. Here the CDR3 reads CASSIRDRGLDEQFF. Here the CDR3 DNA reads TGTGCCAGCAGTATCCGGGACAGGGGGCTCGATGAGCAGTTCTTC.

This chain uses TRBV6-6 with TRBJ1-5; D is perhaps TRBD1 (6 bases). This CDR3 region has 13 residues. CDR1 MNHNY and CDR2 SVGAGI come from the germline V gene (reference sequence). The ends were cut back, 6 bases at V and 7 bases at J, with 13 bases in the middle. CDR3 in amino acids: CASSNGGRQPQHF. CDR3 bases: TGTGCCAGCAGCAACGGGGGGCGGCAGCCCCAGCATTTT.

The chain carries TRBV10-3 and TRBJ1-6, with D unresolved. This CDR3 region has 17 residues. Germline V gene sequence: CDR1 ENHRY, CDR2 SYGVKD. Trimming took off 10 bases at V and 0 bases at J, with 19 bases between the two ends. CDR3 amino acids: CATKEAGQSSYNSPLHF. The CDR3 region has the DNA TGTGCCACCAAAGAGGCAGGCCAGAGCTCCTATAATTCACCCCTCCACTTT.

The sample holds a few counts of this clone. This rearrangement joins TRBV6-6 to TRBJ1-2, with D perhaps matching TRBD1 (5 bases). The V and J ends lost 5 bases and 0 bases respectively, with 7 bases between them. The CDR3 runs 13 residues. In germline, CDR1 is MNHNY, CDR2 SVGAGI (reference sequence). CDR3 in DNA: TGTGCCAGCAGTGGGGACCCTAACTATGGCTACACCTTC. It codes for CASSGDPNYGYTF.